These 28 T cell receptor beta chains originate from one sample sequenced in a study of blood T cell repertoires in COVID-19. Clones were read by immunoSEQ multiplex PCR, and TCRdb kept only the in-frame ones, dropping some. Here the sample spans 85,000 to 110,000 clones, roughly 85% being singletons. Sequencing was carried out using peripheral blood. These receptors came from a man aged 50 or older in a cohort sampled during active COVID-19.

With respect to this clone: This CDR3 is also generated by other DNA sequences in the sample. The V call is TRBV3-1 (or the pseudogene TRBV3-2), the J call TRBJ1-6, with D perhaps matching TRBD1 (5 bases). V lost 0 bases to trimming and J lost 2 bases, with 11 bases between them. Germline loops: CDR1 LGHDT, CDR2 YNNKEL (reference sequence). CDR3 size: 17 residues. The CDR3 DNA sequence: TGTGCCAGCAGCCAAGAGGGGAGGGGCACCTATAATTCACCCCTCCACTTT. Translated: CASSQEGRGTYNSPLHF.

The rearrangement links TRBV6-5 to TRBJ1-1; 7 bases are shared with TRBD1. This CDR3 is 15 amino acids long. The germline CDR1 and CDR2 sequences are MNHEY and SVGAGI. The V segment lost 6 bases and the J segment 2 bases; nucleotides outside the gene matches: 9. CDR3 protein: CASRDPGQRNTEAFF. The CDR3 DNA is TGTGCCAGCAGGGACCCGGGACAGAGAAACACTGAAGCTTTCTTT.

The V and J genes are TRBV24-1 and TRBJ2-3, with TRBD2 identical over 8 bases. Germline assignment: CDR1 KGHDR and CDR2 SFDVKD. V gave up 0 bases and J gave up 6 bases; unmatched junction bases: 10. The CDR3 is 17 amino acids. The CDR3 sequence is CATSDLQAGDIADTQYF. As DNA, the CDR3 is TGTGCCACCAGTGATTTGCAAGCGGGAGATATAGCGGATACGCAGTATTTT.

The rearrangement links TRBV12-3 or TRBV12-4 to TRBJ1-2, with 9 bases lining up with TRBD1. The CDR3 runs to 13 residues. V shed 8 bases and J 8 bases; nucleotides not matched to a gene: 9. The CDR3 sequence: CASRQQGAGGYTF. The CDR3 nucleotides are TGTGCCAGCCGGCAACAGGGGGCCGGGGGCTACACCTTC.

This chain joins TRBV5-1 and TRBJ2-5; tentatively, D is TRBD1 (6 bases). The CDR3 runs 15 residues. Germline V gene lookup returns CDR1 SGHRS and CDR2 YFSETQ. V lost 4 bases to trimming and J lost 2 bases, with 15 bases between them. The CDR3 is CASSPGRQGQETQYF. CDR3 coding DNA: TGCGCCAGCAGCCCAGGTCGTCAGGGGCAAGAGACCCAGTACTTC.

This chain joins TRBV4-1 and TRBJ2-5; 9 positions agree with TRBD2. Germline assignment: CDR1 MGHRA and CDR2 YSYEKL. The CDR3 spans 17 residues. The trim removed 1 base at V and 5 bases at J, leaving 11 bases unmatched. The CDR3 spells CASSQGAKLAGDETQYF. The CDR3 bases are TGCGCCAGCAGCCAAGGGGCCAAATTAGCGGGGGATGAGACCCAGTACTTC.

V usage is TRBV7-9 and J usage is TRBJ2-7; 12 bases map to TRBD2. From germline, CDR1 is SEHNR and CDR2 FQNEAQ (reference sequence). This CDR3 is 17 amino acids long. Germline trimming cut 2 bases from V and 2 bases from J; bases unmatched to any gene: 7. The CDR3 nucleotides are TGTGCCAGCAGCTTAACCCCCACTAGCGGGGGGACCTACGAGCAGTACTTC. Protein product: CASSLTPTSGGTYEQYF. Variable domain in full (rest from reference TRBV7-9 and TRBJ2-7): DTGVSQNPRHKITKRGQNVTFRCDPISEHNRLYWYRQTLGQGPEFLTYFQNEAQLEKSRLLSDRFSAERPKGSFSTLEIQRTEQGDSAMYLCASSLTPTSGGTYEQYFGPGTRLTVT.

The chain links TRBV29-1 to TRBJ2-3, with 10 bases aligning to TRBD1. Per germline, CDR1 SQVTM and CDR2 ANQGSEA. Trimming took 1 base from V and 3 from J; bases not matched to a gene: 1. The length of the CDR3 is 14 residues. In nucleotides, the CDR3 is TGCAGCGTTGAAGGGACAGGGGGAACAGATACGCAGTATTTT. Its translation: CSVEGTGGTDTQYF.

The CDR3 DNA reads TGTGCCAGCAGCCAAGATCAGGTCGGTTACACTGAAGCTTTCTTT. This encodes CASSQDQVGYTEAFF. The V and J genes are TRBV14 and TRBJ1-1; D not certain. This CDR3 contains 15 residues. The germline CDR1 and CDR2 sequences are SGHDN and FVKESK. The V end lost 0 bases, the J end lost 3 bases, and 11 bases lay between the germline ends.

The V call is TRBV12-3 or TRBV12-4, the J call TRBJ2-3; D is uncertain. Trimming took off 2 bases at V and 6 bases at J, with 3 bases between the two ends. CDR3 length equals 11 residues. CDR3 sequence reads: CASSLRDTQYF. CDR3 nucleotide sequence: TGTGCCAGCAGTTTACGGGATACGCAGTATTTT.

The V call is TRBV7-9, the J call TRBJ1-5; the D is unclear. The germline V gene has CDR1 SEHNR and CDR2 FQNEAQ (reference sequence). The CDR3 has 19 amino acids. Trimming shortened V by 2 bases and J by 0 bases, and 20 bases separated the two germline ends. CDR3 nucleotides: TGTGCCAGCAGCTTACCCGGGGTAGGAGCCCATGATAGCAATCAGCCCCAGCATTTT. Its translation is CASSLPGVGAHDSNQPQHF.

The V and J genes are TRBV3-1 (or the pseudogene TRBV3-2) and TRBJ1-1; no definite D call. The ends were cut back, 2 bases at V and 3 bases at J, with 7 bases in the middle. The CDR3 runs 13 residues. Germline V gene lookup returns CDR1 LGHDT and CDR2 YNNKEL (reference sequence). In DNA form, the CDR3 reads TGTGCCAGCAGCCAATTTGAGGACACTGAAGCTTTCTTT. It encodes CASSQFEDTEAFF.

The V and J genes are TRBV3-1 (or the pseudogene TRBV3-2) and TRBJ1-2; 10 bases are shared with TRBD1. Trimming at V came to 3 bases and at J to 8 bases, leaving 6 bases not matched to a gene. Per the germline V gene, CDR1 is LGHDT and CDR2 is YNNKEL (reference sequence). The CDR3 is 14 residues long. The CDR3 nucleotides read TGTGCCAGCAGCCACTTGACAGGGGGCGCCGGCTACACCTTC. It encodes CASSHLTGGAGYTF.

V usage is TRBV24-1 and J usage is TRBJ1-4, with D tentatively TRBD1 (5 bases). Germline CDR1 is KGHDR and CDR2 is SFDVKD. V dropped 5 bases and J dropped 3 bases, with 12 bases sitting between them. The CDR3 runs to 15 residues. CDR3 in amino acids: CATSAATDPNEKLFF. The CDR3 DNA reads TGTGCCACCAGTGCTGCGACAGATCCTAATGAAAAACTGTTTTTT.

This rearrangement joins TRBV10-3 to TRBJ2-3; 9 bases match TRBD2. The length of the CDR3 is 14 residues. V lost 4 bases and J lost 6; bases outside the gene matches: 5. Per germline, CDR1 ENHRY and CDR2 SYGVKD. CDR3 DNA sequence: TGTGCCATCAGTGGCGGGAGGGGGGATGATACGCAGTATTTT. Amino acid sequence: CAISGGRGDDTQYF.

This chain joins TRBV11-3 and TRBJ2-7; 9 bases are shared with TRBD1. CDR1 and CDR2 from the germline V gene are SGHNT and YENEEA. Trimming removed 4 bases from V and 0 bases from J; junction bases left unmatched: 4. The CDR3 sequence is 15 residues long. This chain's CDR3 is CASSWGQGSSYEQYF. CDR3 DNA sequence: TGTGCCAGCAGCTGGGGACAGGGCAGCTCCTACGAGCAGTACTTC. The variable domain in full, completed from reference TRBV11-3 and TRBJ2-7, reads EAGVVQSPRYKIIEKKQPVAFWCNPISGHNTLYWYLQNLGQGPELLIRYENEEAVDDSQLPKDRFSAERLKGVDSTLKIQPAELGDSAVYLCASSWGQGSSYEQYFGPGTRLTVT.

The gene calls are TRBV5-8 and TRBJ2-5, with 7 bases fitting TRBD2. V lost 4 bases, J lost 4 bases, and 13 bases stayed unmatched. Germline assignment: CDR1 SGHTS and CDR2 YDEGEE. This CDR3 spans 16 amino acids. CDR3 bases: TGTGCCAGCAGCCTAGCCCAGCGGGGAGGTAGAGAGACCCAGTACTTC. The encoded protein is CASSLAQRGGRETQYF. Combining the CDR3 with reference TRBV5-8 and TRBJ2-5 gives the whole variable domain EAGVTQSPTHLIKTRGQQATLRCSPISGHTSVYWYQQALGLGLQFLLWYDEGEERNRGNFPPRFSGRQFPNYSSELNVNALELEDSALYLCASSLAQRGGRETQYFGPGTRLLVL.

V and J are TRBV6-6 and TRBJ2-3; D is possibly TRBD2 (6 bases). This CDR3 spans 16 amino acids. With 2 bases removed from V and 5 bases from J, the gap between germline ends came to 17 bases. The V gene's germline CDR1 is MNHNY and CDR2 SVGAGI (reference sequence). The CDR3 sequence: CASSYGAGPRGDTQYF. The CDR3 DNA reads as TGTGCCAGCAGTTACGGGGCGGGGCCTCGGGGAGATACGCAGTATTTT.

J is TRBJ1-5 and V is TRBV18; D is perhaps TRBD1 (5 bases). V lost 6 bases, J lost 2 bases, and 14 bases lay in between. There are 15 residues in the CDR3. CDR1 is KGHSH and CDR2 is LQKENI in the germline V gene. The CDR3 sequence is CASSTQGRGNQPQHF. The DNA for the CDR3 is TGTGCCAGCTCGACTCAGGGTAGGGGCAATCAGCCCCAGCATTTT.

This clone was seen a single time. V and J are TRBV19 and TRBJ2-5; maybe TRBD1 (6 bases). CDR3 length: 15 amino acids. Germline CDR1 and CDR2: LNHDA and SQIVND (reference sequence). V was clipped by 2 bases and J by 2 bases, with 12 bases between them. The DNA of the CDR3 is TGTGCCAGTAGTATAACCGGGACAACACAAGAGACCCAGTACTTC. Protein: CASSITGTTQETQYF.

The V and J genes are TRBV5-8 and TRBJ1-2, with TRBD1 matching over 11 bases. With 0 bases clipped from V and 4 bases from J, the junction kept 2 bases outside the gene matches. Germline-derived CDR1 and CDR2 are SGHTS and YDEGEE. The CDR3 is made up of 15 amino acids. The CDR3 reads CASSLGTGGTYGYTF. CDR3 nucleotides: TGTGCCAGCAGCTTGGGGACAGGGGGCACCTATGGCTACACCTTC.

This clone was found once. The chain carries TRBV12-3 or TRBV12-4 and TRBJ1-2; 8 nucleotides agree with TRBD1. The CDR3 sequence is 13 residues long. The V and J ends lost 10 bases and 4 bases, in that order; junction bases with no gene match: 8. The CDR3 DNA reads as TGTGCCACCCGACAGGGGTCGGGCTATGGCTACACCTTC. Translation gives CATRQGSGYGYTF.

V gene TRBV7-9 combines with J gene TRBJ1-2, with TRBD1 matching over 8 bases. The J segment lost 4 bases and the V segment lost 5 bases, leaving 18 bases of the junction unmatched. This CDR3 is 18 amino acids long. Germline CDR1 is SEHNR and CDR2 is FQNEAQ (reference sequence). The CDR3 nucleotides are TGTGCCAGCAGCAGACCCCCGACCGGGACAGGTGGGACCTATGGCTACACCTTC. The encoded protein is CASSRPPTGTGGTYGYTF.

This rearrangement joins TRBV6-5 to TRBJ2-7; tentative D call: TRBD2 (6 bases). The CDR3 sequence is 12 residues long. The ends were cut back, 5 bases at V and 3 bases at J, with 8 bases in the middle. Germline V gene lookup returns CDR1 MNHEY and CDR2 SVGAGI. CDR3 amino acids: CASSLDYYEQYV. In nucleotides, the CDR3 is TGTGCCAGCAGTCTGGACTACTACGAGCAGTACGTC.

The V and J genes are TRBV19 and TRBJ2-5; 10 nucleotides agree with TRBD2. The CDR3 contains 15 residues. V gave up 6 bases and J gave up 2 bases; unmatched junction bases: 6. Germline V lookup: CDR1 LNHDA, CDR2 SQIVND (reference sequence). The CDR3 nucleotides read TGTGCCAGTAGCCGGCGGACTAGCGGACAAGAGACCCAGTACTTC. Residues: CASSRRTSGQETQYF.

The chain links TRBV6-5 to TRBJ2-5; TRBD1 aligns across 7 bases. Germline V gives CDR1 MNHEY, CDR2 SVGAGI. With V trimmed by 0 bases and J by 2 bases, 6 bases remained unmatched. This CDR3 has 16 amino acids. The CDR3 here is CASSYSGDRLQETQYF. The CDR3 bases are TGTGCCAGCAGTTACTCGGGGGACAGACTACAAGAGACCCAGTACTTC.

A few counts support this clone. The V call is TRBV4-1, the J call TRBJ1-2; 8 bases line up with TRBD1. The trim removed 4 bases at V and 5 bases at J, leaving 9 bases unmatched. This CDR3 region has 15 residues. CDR1 is MGHRA and CDR2 is YSYEKL in the germline V gene. In DNA form, the CDR3 reads TGCGCCAGCAGCCTATCGACAGGGGAAAGGTATGGCTACACCTTC. Its protein is CASSLSTGERYGYTF.

This rearrangement joins TRBV29-1 to TRBJ2-1, with 9 bases identical to TRBD1. The V and J ends lost 6 bases and 7 bases, in that order; junction bases with no gene match: 7. This CDR3 has 13 amino acids. Germline V CDR1 and CDR2: SQVTM, ANQGSEA. The CDR3 loop is CSVKPTGGNEQFF. CDR3 nucleotides: TGCAGCGTGAAACCGACAGGGGGGAATGAGCAGTTCTTC.